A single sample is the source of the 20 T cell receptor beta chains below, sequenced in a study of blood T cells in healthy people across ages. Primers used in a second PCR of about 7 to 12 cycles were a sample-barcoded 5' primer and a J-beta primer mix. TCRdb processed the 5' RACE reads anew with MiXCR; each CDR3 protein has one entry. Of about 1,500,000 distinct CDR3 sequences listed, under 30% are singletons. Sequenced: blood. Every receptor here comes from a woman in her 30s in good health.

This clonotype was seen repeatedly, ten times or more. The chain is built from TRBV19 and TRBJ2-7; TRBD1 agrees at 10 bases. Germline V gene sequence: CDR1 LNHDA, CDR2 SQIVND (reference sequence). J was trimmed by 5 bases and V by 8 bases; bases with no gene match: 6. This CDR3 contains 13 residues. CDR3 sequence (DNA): TGTGCCAGTTGGGGACAGGGGTACGACGAGCAGTACTTC. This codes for CASWGQGYDEQYF. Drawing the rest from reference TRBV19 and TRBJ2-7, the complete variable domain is DGGITQSPKYLFRKEGQNVTLSCEQNLNHDAMYWYRQDPGQGLRLIYYSQIVNDFQKGDIAEGYSVSREKKESFPLTVTSAQKNPTAFYLCASWGQGYDEQYFGPGTRLTVT.

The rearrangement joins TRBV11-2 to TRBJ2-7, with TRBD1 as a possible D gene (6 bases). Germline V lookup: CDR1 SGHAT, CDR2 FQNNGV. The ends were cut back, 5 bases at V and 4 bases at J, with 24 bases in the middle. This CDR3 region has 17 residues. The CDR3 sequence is CASSPPQGGGAGYEQYF. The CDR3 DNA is TGTGCCAGCAGCCCCCCCCAGGGTGGGGGCGCCGGGTACGAGCAGTACTTC.

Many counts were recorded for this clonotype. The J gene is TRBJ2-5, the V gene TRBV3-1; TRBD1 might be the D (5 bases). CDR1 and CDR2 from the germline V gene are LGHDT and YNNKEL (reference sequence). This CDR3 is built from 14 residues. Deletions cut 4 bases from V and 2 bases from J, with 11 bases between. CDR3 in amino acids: CASSRRGLQETQYF. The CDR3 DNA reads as TGTGCCAGCAGCCGAAGGGGATTACAAGAGACCCAGTACTTC.

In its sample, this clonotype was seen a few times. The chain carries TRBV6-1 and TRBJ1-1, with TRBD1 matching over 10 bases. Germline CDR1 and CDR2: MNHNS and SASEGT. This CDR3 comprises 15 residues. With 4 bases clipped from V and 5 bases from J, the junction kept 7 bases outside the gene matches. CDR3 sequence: CASSALDRGRTEAFF. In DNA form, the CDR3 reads TGTGCCAGCAGTGCTTTGGACAGGGGGAGGACTGAAGCTTTCTTT.

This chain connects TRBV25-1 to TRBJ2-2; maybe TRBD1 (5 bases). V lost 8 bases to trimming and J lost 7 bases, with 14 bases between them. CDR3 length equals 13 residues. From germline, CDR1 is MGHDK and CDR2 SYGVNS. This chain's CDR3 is CASYTADNGELFF. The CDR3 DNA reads TGTGCCAGCTACACCGCGGACAACGGGGAGCTGTTTTTT.

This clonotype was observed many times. The CDR3 coding sequence is TGCGCCAGCAGCTTGCAGGGCAGGGGTGGTGAAAAACTGTTTTTT. Amino acids: CASSLQGRGGEKLFF. The chain couples TRBV5-1 to TRBJ1-4; tentative D call: TRBD1 (6 bases). Germline lookup yields CDR1 SGHRS and CDR2 YFSETQ. The CDR3 extends over 15 amino acids. V gave up 1 base and J gave up 7 bases, with 14 bases separating them.

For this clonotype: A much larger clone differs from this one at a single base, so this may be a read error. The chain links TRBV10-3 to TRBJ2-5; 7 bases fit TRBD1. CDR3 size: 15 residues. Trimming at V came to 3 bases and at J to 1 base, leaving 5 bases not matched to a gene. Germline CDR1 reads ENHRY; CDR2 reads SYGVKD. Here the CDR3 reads CAISEIQGPQETQYF. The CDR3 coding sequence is TGTGCCATCAGTGAAATACAGGGGCCCCAAGAGACCCAGTACTTC.

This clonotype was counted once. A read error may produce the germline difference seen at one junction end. The chain's CDR3 is CARSSTRVGAYNEQFF. Written as DNA, the CDR3 is TGTGCCAGAAGCTCAACCCGGGTTGGGGCCTACAATGAGCAGTTCTTC. The rearrangement uses TRBV13 and TRBJ2-1; D ambiguous. This CDR3 is built from 16 residues. Germline values: CDR1 PRHDT, CDR2 FYEKMQ (reference sequence).

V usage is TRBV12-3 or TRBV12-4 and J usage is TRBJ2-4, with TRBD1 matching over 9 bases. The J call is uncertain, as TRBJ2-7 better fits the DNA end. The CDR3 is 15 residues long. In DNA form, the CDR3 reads TGTGCCAGCAGAAACACCGGGACAGGGACGGCCGAGCAGTACTTC. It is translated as CASRNTGTGTAEQYF.

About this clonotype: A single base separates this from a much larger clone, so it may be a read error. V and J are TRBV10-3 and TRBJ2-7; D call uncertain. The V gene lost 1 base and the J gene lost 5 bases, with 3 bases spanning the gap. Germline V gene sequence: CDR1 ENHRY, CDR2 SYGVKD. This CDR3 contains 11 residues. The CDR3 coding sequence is TGTGCCATCAGTGAGTTTGACGAGCAGTACTTC. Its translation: CAISEFDEQYF.

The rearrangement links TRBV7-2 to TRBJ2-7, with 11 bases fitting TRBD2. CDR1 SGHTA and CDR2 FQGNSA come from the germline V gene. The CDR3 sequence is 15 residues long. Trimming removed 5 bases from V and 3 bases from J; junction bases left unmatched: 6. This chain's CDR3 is CASSPRLAGNYEQYF. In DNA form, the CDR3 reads TGTGCCAGCAGCCCACGACTAGCGGGAAACTACGAGCAGTACTTC.

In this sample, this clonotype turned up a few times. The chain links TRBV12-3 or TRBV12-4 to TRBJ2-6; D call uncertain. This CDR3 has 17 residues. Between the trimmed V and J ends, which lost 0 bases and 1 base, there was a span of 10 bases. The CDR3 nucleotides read TGTGCCAGCAGTTTAGCATCGGTGGTATCTGGGGCCAACGTCCTGACTTTC. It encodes CASSLASVVSGANVLTF.

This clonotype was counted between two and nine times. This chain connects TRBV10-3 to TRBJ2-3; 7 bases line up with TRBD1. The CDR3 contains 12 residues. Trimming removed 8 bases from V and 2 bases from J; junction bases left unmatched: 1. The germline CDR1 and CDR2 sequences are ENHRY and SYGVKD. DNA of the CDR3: TGTGCCATCGGGACAGCCACAGATACGCAGTATTTT. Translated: CAIGTATDTQYF.

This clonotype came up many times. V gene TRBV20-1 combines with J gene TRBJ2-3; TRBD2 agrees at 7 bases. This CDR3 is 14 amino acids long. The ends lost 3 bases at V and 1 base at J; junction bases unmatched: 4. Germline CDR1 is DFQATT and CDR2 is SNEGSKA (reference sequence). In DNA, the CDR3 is TGCAGTGCTAGTTTTACTAGCGGCACAGATACGCAGTATTTT. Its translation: CSASFTSGTDTQYF.

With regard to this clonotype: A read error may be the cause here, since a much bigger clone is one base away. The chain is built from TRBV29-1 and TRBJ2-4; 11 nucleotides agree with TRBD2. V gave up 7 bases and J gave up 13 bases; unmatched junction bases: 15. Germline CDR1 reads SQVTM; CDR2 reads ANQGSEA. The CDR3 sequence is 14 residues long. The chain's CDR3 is CSATPSGGIYGQYF. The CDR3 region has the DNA TGCAGCGCTACCCCTAGCGGGGGGATCTACGGGCAGTACTTC.

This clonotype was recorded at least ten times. Here the CDR3 DNA reads TGTGCCGGCAAAAGGGACAACTCCTACGAGCAGTACTTC. Its translation is CAGKRDNSYEQYF. The J gene is TRBJ2-7, the V gene TRBV7-9; D may be TRBD1 (6 bases). The CDR3 totals 13 residues. Germline CDR1 reads SEHNR; CDR2 reads FQNEAQ (reference sequence). V was cut by 11 bases and J by 0 bases, with 14 bases left in between.

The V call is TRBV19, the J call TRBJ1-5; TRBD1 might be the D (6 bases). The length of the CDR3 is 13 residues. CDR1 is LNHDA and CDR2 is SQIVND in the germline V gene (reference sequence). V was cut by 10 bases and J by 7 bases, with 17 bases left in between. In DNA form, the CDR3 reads TGTGCCACCCAGACAGGTTGGGAACAGCCCCAGCATTTT. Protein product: CATQTGWEQPQHF.

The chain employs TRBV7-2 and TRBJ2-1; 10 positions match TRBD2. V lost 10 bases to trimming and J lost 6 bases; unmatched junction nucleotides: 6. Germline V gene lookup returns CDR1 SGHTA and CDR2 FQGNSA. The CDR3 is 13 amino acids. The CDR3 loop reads CATGTSVANEQFF. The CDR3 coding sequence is TGTGCCACCGGGACTAGCGTCGCCAATGAGCAGTTCTTC.

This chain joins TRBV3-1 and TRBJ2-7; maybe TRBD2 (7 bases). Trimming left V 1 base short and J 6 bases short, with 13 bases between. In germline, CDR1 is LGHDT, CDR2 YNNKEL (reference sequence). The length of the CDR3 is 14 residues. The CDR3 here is CASSQARGGGEQYF. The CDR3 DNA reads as TGTGCCAGCAGCCAAGCAAGGGGGGGCGGCGAGCAGTACTTC.

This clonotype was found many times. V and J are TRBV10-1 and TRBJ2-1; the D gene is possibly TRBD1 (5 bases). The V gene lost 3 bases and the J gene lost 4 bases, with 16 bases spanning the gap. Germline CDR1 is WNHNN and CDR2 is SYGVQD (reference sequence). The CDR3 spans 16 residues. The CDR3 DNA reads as TGCGCCAGCAGTGACCAGGCGGCAGGGATATACAATGAGCAGTTCTTC. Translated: CASSDQAAGIYNEQFF.